This is a list of T cell receptor beta chains from one sample in a study of human T cells and chemical hapten exposure. Each CDR3 protein is one row after TCRdb ran MiXCR on the RACE reads. The sample has tens of thousands of distinct CDR3 sequences, around 9.4% seen once. Material: whole blood, obtained in connection with sensitization to the hapten diphenylcyclopropenone (DPC). These receptors came from a woman aged 45-60 years with alopecia areata. Some clones in this sample may be carry-over from other donors' samples. The CDR3 runs from the conserved cysteine through the conserved F or W. D genes are given only for firm matches. Part of the rows lack a size; the others show once, few, many or a class for expanded clones.

abundance	j_gene	d_gene	v_gene	CDR3aa	CDR3nt
many	TRBJ1-6	-	TRBV12-3/TRBV12-4	CASSFPGVIDSPLHF	TGTGCCAGCAGTTTTCCAGGGGTTATCGATTCACCCCTCCACTTT
many	TRBJ1-5	TRBD1	TRBV18	CASSPPGTGGNQPQHF	TGTGCCAGCTCACCACCCGGGACAGGGGGCAATCAGCCCCAGCATTTT
many	TRBJ2-4	-	TRBV6-1	CASSDPPTATFENIQYF	TGTGCCAGCAGTGATCCTCCTACAGCGACGTTCGAAAACATTCAGTACTTC
many	TRBJ1-2	TRBD1	TRBV7-2	CASSTGQGTGYTF	TGTGCCAGCAGTACCGGACAGGGGACTGGCTACACCTTC
few	TRBJ2-7	-	TRBV4-2	CASSQDRTAWWQYF	TGTGCCAGCAGCCAAGATCGAACTGCTTGGTGGCAGTACTTC
many	TRBJ1-5	-	TRBV18	CASSPQGSNQPQHF	TGTGCCAGCTCACCGCAGGGGAGCAATCAGCCCCAGCATTTT
-	TRBJ1-2	-	TRBV12-3/TRBV12-4	CASSPPDRSAGYTF	TGTGCCAGCAGCCCCCCGGACAGATCGGCAGGCTACACCTTC
few	TRBJ2-1	TRBD1	TRBV28	CASSSVTGTGYYNEQFF	TGTGCCAGCAGTTCAGTCACCGGGACAGGGTACTACAATGAGCAGTTCTTC
-	TRBJ2-7	TRBD2	TRBV20-1	CSARTSGRYEQYF	TGCAGTGCTAGGACTAGCGGGAGGTACGAGCAGTACTTC
-	TRBJ1-4	-	TRBV18	CASSPSLGLSNEKLFF	TGTGCCAGCTCACCCAGCCTGGGACTTTCTAATGAAAAACTGTTTTTT
many	TRBJ2-3	TRBD1	TRBV5-1	CASSGGQTSTDTQYF	TGCGCCAGCAGCGGGGGACAGACTAGCACAGATACGCAGTATTTT
-	TRBJ2-3	-	TRBV12-3/TRBV12-4	CASSLADSTDTQYF	TGTGCCAGCAGTTTGGCGGATAGCACAGATACGCAGTATTTT
-	TRBJ1-1	TRBD1	TRBV5-1	CASSPRTGETEAFF	TGCGCCAGCTCACCGCGAACAGGGGAAACTGAAGCTTTCTTT
-	TRBJ2-5	TRBD1	TRBV20-1	CSASTGTGRETQYF	TGCAGTGCCTCAACCGGGACAGGACGGGAGACCCAGTACTTC
few	TRBJ1-5	-	TRBV5-1	CASSLVGASNQPQHF	TGCGCCAGCAGCTTGGTTGGGGCAAGCAATCAGCCCCAGCATTTT
-	TRBJ2-3	-	TRBV20-1	CSADSGSHTQYF	TGCAGTGCTGACTCGGGGTCACATACGCAGTATTTT
many	TRBJ2-5	-	TRBV29-1	CSVDGVRPETQYF	TGCAGCGTTGACGGGGTCCGACCGGAGACCCAGTACTTC
-	TRBJ2-5	TRBD2	TRBV6-4	CASSDSRLAGPPETQYF	TGTGCCAGCAGTGACTCGAGGCTAGCGGGGCCCCCAGAGACCCAGTACTTC
few	TRBJ2-5	TRBD1	TRBV19	CASSTDRVQETQYF	TGTGCCAGTAGTACGGACAGGGTCCAAGAGACCCAGTACTTC
-	TRBJ2-7	-	TRBV11-2	CASSSSGSEQYF	TGTGCCAGCAGCTCTTCAGGAAGCGAGCAGTACTTC
many	TRBJ1-1	-	TRBV6-5	CASSFTVDLEAFF	TGTGCCAGCAGTTTTACAGTAGATCTTGAAGCTTTCTTC
few	TRBJ2-2	-	TRBV28	CAALGSPNTGELFF	TGTGCCGCCCTAGGGAGCCCGAACACCGGGGAGCTGTTTTTT
few	TRBJ2-2	-	TRBV5-1	CASSLDPDTGELFF	TGCGCCAGCAGCTTGGACCCCGACACCGGGGAGCTGTTTTTT
-	TRBJ2-7	-	TRBV4-2	CASSPSEDGRPNEQYF	TGTGCCAGCAGCCCATCCGAGGACGGGAGACCTAACGAGCAGTACTTC
many	TRBJ1-6	-	TRBV6-5	CASSYSTVGNSPLHF	TGTGCCAGCAGTTACTCGACGGTGGGTAATTCACCCCTCCACTTT
many	TRBJ2-1	-	TRBV3-1	CASSPGYVEQFF	TGTGCCAGCAGCCCGGGCTACGTAGAGCAGTTCTTC
-	TRBJ2-7	-	TRBV20-1	CSASNSLTDYEQYF	TGCAGTGCTTCCAACTCCTTGACAGACTACGAGCAGTACTTC